The present TCR beta chain was sequenced within a study of shared clonotypes between healthy human individuals. CDR1 SGHVS and CDR2 FNYEAQ come from the germline V gene. V was pared by 1 base and J by 0 bases, with 2 bases of the junction left unmatched. The CDR3 spans 17 residues. CD45RO-negative, CCR7-selected cells formed the naive CD8 fraction, which excluded terminally differentiated effector memory CD45RA+ cells. Produced via immunoSEQ multiplex PCR; TCRdb's table is partial and in-frame only. This sample has approximately 720,000 clones; around 92% occur once, and the top ten carry roughly 24%.

The clonotype comes from a man under 40 in good health. The sequenced sample was naive CD8+ T cells sorted from blood. This chain uses TRBV7-6 with TRBJ2-1; the match to TRBD2 covers 11 bases. CDR3 in amino acids: CASSLELAGVSYNEQFF. CDR3 DNA sequence: TGTGCCAGCAGCTTAGAACTAGCGGGAGTCTCCTACAATGAGCAGTTCTTC. The entire variable domain, with the rest obtained from reference TRBV7-6 and TRBJ2-1, is as follows: GAGVSQSPRYKVTKRGQDVALRCDPISGHVSLYWYRQALGQGPEFLTYFNYEAQQDKSGLPNDRFSAERPEGSISTLTIQRTEQRDSAMYRCASSLELAGVSYNEQFFGPGTRLTVL.